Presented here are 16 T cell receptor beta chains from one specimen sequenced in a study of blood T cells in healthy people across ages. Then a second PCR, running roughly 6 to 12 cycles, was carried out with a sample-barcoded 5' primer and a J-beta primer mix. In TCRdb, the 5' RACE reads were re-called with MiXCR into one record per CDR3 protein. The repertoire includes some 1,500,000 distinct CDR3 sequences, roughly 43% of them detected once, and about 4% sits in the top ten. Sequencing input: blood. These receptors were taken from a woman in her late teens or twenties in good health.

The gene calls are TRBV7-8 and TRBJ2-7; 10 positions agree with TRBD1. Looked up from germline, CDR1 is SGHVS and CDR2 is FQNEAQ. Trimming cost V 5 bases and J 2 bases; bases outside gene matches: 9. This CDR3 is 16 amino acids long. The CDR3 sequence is CASSLDVGTGAYEQYF. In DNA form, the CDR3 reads TGTGCCAGCAGCCTCGACGTTGGGACAGGGGCCTACGAGCAGTACTTC.

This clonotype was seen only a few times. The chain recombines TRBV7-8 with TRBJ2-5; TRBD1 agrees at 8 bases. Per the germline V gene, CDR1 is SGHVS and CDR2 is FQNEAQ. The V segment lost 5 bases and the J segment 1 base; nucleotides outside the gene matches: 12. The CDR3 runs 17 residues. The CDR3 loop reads CASSLGRQGPIQETQYF. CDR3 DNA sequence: TGTGCCAGCAGCCTTGGGCGACAGGGGCCGATCCAAGAGACCCAGTACTTC.

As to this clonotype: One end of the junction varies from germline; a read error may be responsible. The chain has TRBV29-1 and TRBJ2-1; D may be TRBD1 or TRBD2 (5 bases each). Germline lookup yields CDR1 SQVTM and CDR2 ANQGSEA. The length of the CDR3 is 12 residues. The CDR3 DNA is TGCATCGTTGAAGATCTCGTGGGGACCCAGTTCTTC. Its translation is CIVEDLVGTQFF.

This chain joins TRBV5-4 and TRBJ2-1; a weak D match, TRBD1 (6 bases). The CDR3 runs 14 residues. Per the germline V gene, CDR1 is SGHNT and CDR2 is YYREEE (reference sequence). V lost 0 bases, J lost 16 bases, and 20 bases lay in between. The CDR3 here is CASSLGGDRYPRFF. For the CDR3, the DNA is TGTGCCAGCAGCTTGGGTGGTGACAGGTATCCCCGATTCTTC.

CDR3 amino acids: CAVRDTKTYEQYF. Written as DNA, the CDR3 is TGTGCCGTCCGGGACACCAAGACCTACGAGCAGTACTTC. The genes are TRBV10-3 and TRBJ2-7; a weak D match, TRBD1 (6 bases). Deletions cut 11 bases from V and 2 bases from J, with 16 bases between. The CDR3 has 13 amino acids. Germline values: CDR1 ENHRY, CDR2 SYGVKD.

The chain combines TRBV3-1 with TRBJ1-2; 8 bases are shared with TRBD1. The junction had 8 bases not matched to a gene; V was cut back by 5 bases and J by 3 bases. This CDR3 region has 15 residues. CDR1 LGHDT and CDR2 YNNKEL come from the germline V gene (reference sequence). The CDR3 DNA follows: TGTGCCAGCAGCTGCCGGGACAGGTTAGACTATGGCTACACCTTC. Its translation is CASSCRDRLDYGYTF.

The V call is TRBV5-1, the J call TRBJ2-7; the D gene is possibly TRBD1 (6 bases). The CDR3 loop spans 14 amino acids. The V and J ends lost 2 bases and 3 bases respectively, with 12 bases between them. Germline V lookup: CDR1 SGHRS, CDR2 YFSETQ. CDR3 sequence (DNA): TGCGCCAGCAGCTTTGGACAGAACGTCTACGAGCAGTACTTC. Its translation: CASSFGQNVYEQYF.

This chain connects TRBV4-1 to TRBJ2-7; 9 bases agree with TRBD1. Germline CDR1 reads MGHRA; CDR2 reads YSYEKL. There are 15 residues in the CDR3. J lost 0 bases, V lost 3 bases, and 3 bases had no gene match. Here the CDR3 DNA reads TGCGCCAGCAGCCACGGGACAGGGAGCTCCTACGAGCAGTACTTC. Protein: CASSHGTGSSYEQYF.

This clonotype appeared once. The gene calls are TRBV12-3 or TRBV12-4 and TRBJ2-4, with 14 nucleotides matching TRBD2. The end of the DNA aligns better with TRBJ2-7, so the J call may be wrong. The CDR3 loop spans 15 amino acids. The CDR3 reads CASRPGLAGVDEQYF. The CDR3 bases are TGTGCCAGCAGACCGGGACTAGCGGGGGTTGACGAGCAGTACTTC.

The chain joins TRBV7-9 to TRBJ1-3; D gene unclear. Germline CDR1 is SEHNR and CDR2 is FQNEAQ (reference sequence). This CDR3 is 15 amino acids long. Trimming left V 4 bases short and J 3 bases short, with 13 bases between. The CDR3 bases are TGTGCCAGCAGCTCACTCGTGGGCGGTGGAAACACCATATATTTT. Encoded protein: CASSSLVGGGNTIYF. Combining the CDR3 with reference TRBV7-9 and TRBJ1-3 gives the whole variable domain DTGVSQNPRHKITKRGQNVTFRCDPISEHNRLYWYRQTLGQGPEFLTYFQNEAQLEKSRLLSDRFSAERPKGSFSTLEIQRTEQGDSAMYLCASSSLVGGGNTIYFGEGSWLTVV.

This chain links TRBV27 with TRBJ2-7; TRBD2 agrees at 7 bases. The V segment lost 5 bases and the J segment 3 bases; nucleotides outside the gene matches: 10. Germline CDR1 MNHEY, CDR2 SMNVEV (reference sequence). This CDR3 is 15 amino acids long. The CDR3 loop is CASSLSGGGNYEQYF. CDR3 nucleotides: TGTGCCAGCAGTCTGTCGGGGGGAGGGAACTACGAGCAGTACTTC.

CDR3 residues: CASSLMRVDRGSTEAFF. The CDR3 nucleotides are TGTGCCAGCAGCTTGATGAGAGTAGACAGGGGGAGTACTGAAGCTTTCTTT. The V call is TRBV5-5, the J call TRBJ1-1; 9 nucleotides agree with TRBD1. Germline lookup yields CDR1 SGHKS and CDR2 YYEKEE (reference sequence). V lost 1 base and J lost 5; bases outside the gene matches: 12. The CDR3 consists of 17 residues.

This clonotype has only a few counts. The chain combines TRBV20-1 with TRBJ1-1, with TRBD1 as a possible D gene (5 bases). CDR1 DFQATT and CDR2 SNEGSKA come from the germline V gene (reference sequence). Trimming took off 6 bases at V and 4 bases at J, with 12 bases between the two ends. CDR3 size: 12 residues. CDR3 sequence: CSAPAGGTEAFF. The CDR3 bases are TGCAGTGCCCCGGCCGGGGGCACTGAAGCTTTCTTT.

CDR3 DNA sequence: TGCAGCGCGAAGGGACTAGTGGCCCCAGATACGCAGTATTTT. Its translation is CSAKGLVAPDTQYF. J is TRBJ2-3 and V is TRBV29-1; TRBD2 agrees at 8 bases. CDR1 and CDR2 from the germline V gene are SQVTM and ANQGSEA. The CDR3 is made up of 14 amino acids. The V segment lost 7 bases and the J segment 4 bases; nucleotides outside the gene matches: 10.

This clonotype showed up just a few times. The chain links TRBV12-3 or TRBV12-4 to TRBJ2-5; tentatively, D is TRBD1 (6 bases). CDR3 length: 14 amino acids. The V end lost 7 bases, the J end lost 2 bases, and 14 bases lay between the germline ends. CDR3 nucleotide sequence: TGTGCCAGCAACACAGGGTTGTGGCAAGAGACCCAGTACTTC. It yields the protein CASNTGLWQETQYF.

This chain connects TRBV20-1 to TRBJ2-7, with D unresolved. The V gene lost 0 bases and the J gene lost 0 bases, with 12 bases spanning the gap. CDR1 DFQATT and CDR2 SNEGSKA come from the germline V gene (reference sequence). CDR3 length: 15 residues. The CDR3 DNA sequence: TGCAGTGCTAGAGATTCTGCCAGCCCCTCCTACGAGCAGTACTTC. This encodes CSARDSASPSYEQYF.